These T cell receptor beta chains were read from a single sample in a study of shared clonotypes between healthy human individuals. Sequencing used immunoSEQ multiplex PCR; TCRdb keeps in-frame clones, though not all of them. The sample has about 2.1 million clones, about 94% seen once. The specimen was naive CD8+ T cells from PBMCs. Receptor source: a man younger than 30 in good health. Some clones in this sample may be carry-over from other donors' samples. Both conserved end residues are trimmed from each CDR3. A D gene is named only where the DNA matches it firmly. Expanded clones are given a class, and other clones once, few, many or no size at all.

v_gene: TRBV7-9
d_gene: .
abundance: .
CDR3aa: ASRAIGETQY

v_gene: TRBV19
d_gene: TRBD2
abundance: .
CDR3aa: ASSWGLGYEQY

v_gene: TRBV4-2
d_gene: .
abundance: .
CDR3aa: ASSQDTAGEDGELF

v_gene: TRBV9
d_gene: .
abundance: .
CDR3aa: ASSANSGQPEAF

v_gene: TRBV7-6
d_gene: .
abundance: .
CDR3aa: ASSLDGGSNQPQH

v_gene: TRBV28
d_gene: .
abundance: .
CDR3aa: ASSWTVGTGELF

v_gene: TRBV4-1
d_gene: .
abundance: .
CDR3aa: ASSQQQGRRLGYEQY

v_gene: TRBV7-8
d_gene: TRBD1
abundance: .
CDR3aa: ASSLGSGGRDGYT

v_gene: TRBV18
d_gene: .
abundance: few
CDR3aa: ASSPPGQRSNEQF

v_gene: TRBV29-1
d_gene: .
abundance: .
CDR3aa: SVLEAEQPYGCT

v_gene: TRBV19
d_gene: TRBD2
abundance: .
CDR3aa: ASKRDQTYNEQF

v_gene: TRBV11-1
d_gene: .
abundance: .
CDR3aa: ASSLGPRYEQY

v_gene: TRBV7-2
d_gene: .
abundance: .
CDR3aa: ASSQWDFRIGNQPQH

v_gene: TRBV28
d_gene: TRBD2
abundance: .
CDR3aa: ASSHPRLAGDVEQF

v_gene: TRBV15
d_gene: .
abundance: .
CDR3aa: ATSRDRFSNQPQH

v_gene: TRBV5-4
d_gene: .
abundance: .
CDR3aa: ASSLRTPSYGYT

v_gene: TRBV5-6
d_gene: .
abundance: .
CDR3aa: ASSLPPRENEQY

v_gene: TRBV28
d_gene: TRBD1
abundance: .
CDR3aa: ASSLGTGVRHTQY

v_gene: TRBV7-3
d_gene: .
abundance: .
CDR3aa: ASSSVGDNEQF

v_gene: TRBV9
d_gene: .
abundance: .
CDR3aa: ASSVSGGGYEQY

v_gene: TRBV19
d_gene: .
abundance: .
CDR3aa: ASSSGGPNTEAF

v_gene: TRBV30
d_gene: .
abundance: .
CDR3aa: AWQRNTEAF

v_gene: TRBV7-6
d_gene: TRBD2
abundance: .
CDR3aa: ASSLAGLAGGGYEQY

v_gene: TRBV5-1
d_gene: .
abundance: .
CDR3aa: ASSPGHTEAF

v_gene: TRBV10-3
d_gene: .
abundance: .
CDR3aa: AISDPQRGMNTEAF

v_gene: TRBV27
d_gene: .
abundance: .
CDR3aa: ASTEGPENTEAF

v_gene: TRBV6-1
d_gene: .
abundance: .
CDR3aa: ASSDSTVRSSYEQY

v_gene: TRBV7-9
d_gene: .
abundance: .
CDR3aa: ASSPRAGLALYEQY

v_gene: TRBV10-3
d_gene: .
abundance: .
CDR3aa: AISAPDLNTEAF

v_gene: TRBV27
d_gene: .
abundance: .
CDR3aa: ASSGSLYEQY

v_gene: TRBV27
d_gene: .
abundance: .
CDR3aa: ASSFIVGAQPQH

v_gene: TRBV2
d_gene: .
abundance: .
CDR3aa: ASSTGPLNTGELF

v_gene: TRBV30
d_gene: .
abundance: .
CDR3aa: AWSVGSGEQY

v_gene: TRBV4-2
d_gene: TRBD2
abundance: .
CDR3aa: ASSKEALAGPDTQY

v_gene: TRBV15
d_gene: .
abundance: .
CDR3aa: ATSRDRGSTGELF

v_gene: TRBV6-1
d_gene: TRBD2
abundance: .
CDR3aa: ASREGAGGAYNEQF

v_gene: TRBV10-3
d_gene: TRBD1
abundance: .
CDR3aa: AISGGTGATDTQY

v_gene: TRBV9
d_gene: .
abundance: .
CDR3aa: ASSVGGKETQY

v_gene: TRBV15
d_gene: .
abundance: .
CDR3aa: ATTPASNTGELF

v_gene: TRBV7-6
d_gene: TRBD2
abundance: .
CDR3aa: ASSPRTSGRVRNEQF

v_gene: TRBV7-9
d_gene: .
abundance: .
CDR3aa: ASSQSEGGQPQH

v_gene: TRBV19
d_gene: TRBD1
abundance: .
CDR3aa: ASSIDLGQANTGELF

v_gene: TRBV25-1
d_gene: .
abundance: .
CDR3aa: ASSGGRGTDTQY

v_gene: TRBV7-9
d_gene: TRBD1
abundance: .
CDR3aa: ASGTATEAF

v_gene: TRBV6-5
d_gene: .
abundance: once
CDR3aa: ASSPRQGGDGEQY

v_gene: TRBV28
d_gene: .
abundance: .
CDR3aa: ASSLSADYGGELF

v_gene: TRBV28
d_gene: .
abundance: .
CDR3aa: ASSLYGGASTDTQY

v_gene: TRBV21-1
d_gene: .
abundance: .
CDR3aa: ASSRSLLYRDNEQF

v_gene: TRBV10-3
d_gene: .
abundance: .
CDR3aa: AIRVQRPADGYT

v_gene: TRBV10-3
d_gene: TRBD1
abundance: .
CDR3aa: AINEQGSGNTIY

v_gene: TRBV7-9
d_gene: .
abundance: .
CDR3aa: ASSLDPRSYEQY

v_gene: TRBV10-3
d_gene: .
abundance: .
CDR3aa: AISESKSVSFNYGYT

v_gene: TRBV11-2
d_gene: .
abundance: .
CDR3aa: ASSLGWDEQF

v_gene: TRBV27
d_gene: .
abundance: .
CDR3aa: ASRSIKTGQRNTGELF

v_gene: TRBV29-1
d_gene: TRBD2
abundance: once
CDR3aa: SVEGFSGSTNEQF

v_gene: TRBV18
d_gene: .
abundance: .
CDR3aa: ASSPQLGRDPYEQY